This T cell receptor (beta chain) was documented in a study of cytomegalovirus exposure and HLA in healthy donors. Study in general: An earlier analysis found roughly 100 million unique TCR beta sequences from 150 million to 200 million T cells. A data release that came early held 80 million or so unique TCRs from HLA-typed donors. Overall study results and limits: In an earlier analysis, about 87% or about 30%: the productive usage of most TCR beta V segments. V segments that were indistinguishable, TRBV6-2 and TRBV6-3 among them, were omitted from analysis.

Between the trimmed V and J ends, which lost 5 bases and 10 bases, there was a span of 15 bases. This CDR3 is 14 amino acids long. Germline assignment: CDR1 SGHDN and CDR2 FVKESK. It was with 60 Vbeta and 13 Jbeta primers that the PCR ran. Clones were sequenced by immunoSEQ multiplex PCR, and TCRdb holds only the in-frame ones, with some missing. The data contain 150,000 to 200,000 clones, roughly 73% of them singletons. Note on this clone: Its target is unknown.

The rearrangement links TRBV14 to TRBJ1-6; unclear D gene. This TCR came from a male donor in good health and CMV-seronegative. Sequences were obtained from PBMCs. CDR3 sequence: CASSGVYSGSPLHF. In DNA form, the CDR3 reads TGTGCCAGCAGCGGGGTCTATAGCGGCTCACCCCTCCACTTT.